Listed here are 3 T cell receptor beta chains from one sample, sequenced in a study of CD8 T cells in ankylosing spondylitis (dated by TCRdb to the late 2010s). The method behind the library was 5' RACE. Sequenced using an Illumina HiSeq 2500. TCRdb applied fastp at Q25 and MiXCR to the public reads, then kept only in-frame beta chains. One record per CDR3 amino acid sequence lists the most common genes and DNA. Recorded for this sample are tens of thousands of distinct CDR3 sequences; over 5.5% of them occurred a single time. The top ten clones comprise more than 10% of the sample. Sequenced material: blood, either unsorted or a sorted T cell fraction (not recorded which). The origin of the receptors is a male donor with ankylosing spondylitis or in good health (not recorded which).

This clonotype showed up many times. V gene TRBV10-3 combines with J gene TRBJ1-5, with TRBD1 matching 11 bases. The CDR3 is made up of 15 amino acids. The V gene's germline CDR1 is ENHRY and CDR2 SYGVKD. Trimming cost V 5 bases and J 3 bases; bases outside gene matches: 3. This chain's CDR3 is CAISRTGGPNQPQHF. CDR3 in DNA: TGTGCCATCAGTAGGACAGGGGGCCCCAATCAGCCCCAGCATTTT.

This clonotype was recorded at least ten times. The V and J genes are TRBV29-1 and TRBJ1-2; the D gene is possibly TRBD1 (6 bases). V was clipped by 3 bases and J by 2 bases, with 10 bases between them. Germline V lookup: CDR1 SQVTM, CDR2 ANQGSEA. CDR3 size: 13 residues. The CDR3 DNA reads as TGCAGCGTTGAGTCCCAGGGGAACTATGGCTACACCTTC. As protein: CSVESQGNYGYTF.

This clonotype showed up many times. The chain couples TRBV5-1 to TRBJ1-2; D is perhaps TRBD1 (6 bases). Trimming took off 5 bases at V and 2 bases at J, with 10 bases between the two ends. The CDR3 is 13 amino acids. Germline CDR1 SGHRS, CDR2 YFSETQ. The CDR3, as DNA: TGCGCCAGCAGGGAACAGGGCAACTATGGCTACACCTTC. Translated: CASREQGNYGYTF.